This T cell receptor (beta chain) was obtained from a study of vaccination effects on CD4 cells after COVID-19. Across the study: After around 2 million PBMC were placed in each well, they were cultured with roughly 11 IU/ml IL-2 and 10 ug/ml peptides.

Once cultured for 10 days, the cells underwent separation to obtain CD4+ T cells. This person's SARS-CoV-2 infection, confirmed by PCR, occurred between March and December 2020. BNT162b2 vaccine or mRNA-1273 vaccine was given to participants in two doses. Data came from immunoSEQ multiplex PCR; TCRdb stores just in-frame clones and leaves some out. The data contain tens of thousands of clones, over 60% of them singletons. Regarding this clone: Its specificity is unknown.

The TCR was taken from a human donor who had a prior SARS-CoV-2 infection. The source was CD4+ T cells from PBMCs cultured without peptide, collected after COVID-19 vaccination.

Here the CDR3 DNA reads TGTGCCAGCAGCTTCAACAGGCCAAGCGCTGAAGCTTTCTTT. Translating it yields CASSFNRPSAEAFF. V gene TRBV7-2 combines with J gene TRBJ1-1; D may be TRBD1 (5 bases). Trimming took off 3 bases at V and 6 bases at J, with 14 bases between the two ends. This CDR3 is built from 14 residues. The germline gives CDR1 SGHTA, CDR2 FQGNSA. The entire variable domain, with the rest obtained from reference TRBV7-2 and TRBJ1-1, is as follows: GAGVSQSPSNKVTEKGKDVELRCDPISGHTALYWYRQSLGQGLEFLIYFQGNSAPDKSGLPSDRFSAERTGGSVSTLTIQRTQQEDSAVYLCASSFNRPSAEAFFGQGTRLTVV.